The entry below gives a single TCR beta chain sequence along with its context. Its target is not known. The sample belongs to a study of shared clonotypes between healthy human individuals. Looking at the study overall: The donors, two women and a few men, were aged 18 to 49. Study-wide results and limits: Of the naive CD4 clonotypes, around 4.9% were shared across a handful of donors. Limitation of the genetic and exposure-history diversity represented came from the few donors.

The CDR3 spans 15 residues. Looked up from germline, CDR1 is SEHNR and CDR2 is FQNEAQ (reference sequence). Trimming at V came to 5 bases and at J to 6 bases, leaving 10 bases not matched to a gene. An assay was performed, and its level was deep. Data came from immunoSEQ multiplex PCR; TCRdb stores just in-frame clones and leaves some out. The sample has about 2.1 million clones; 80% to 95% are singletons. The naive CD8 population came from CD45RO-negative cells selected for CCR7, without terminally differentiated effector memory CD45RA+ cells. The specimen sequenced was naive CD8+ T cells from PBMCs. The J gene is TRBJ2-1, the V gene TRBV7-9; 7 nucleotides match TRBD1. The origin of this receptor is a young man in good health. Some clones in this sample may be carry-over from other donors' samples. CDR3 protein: CASSHETGPVNEQFF. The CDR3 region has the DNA TGTGCCAGCAGCCACGAGACAGGGCCGGTCAATGAGCAGTTCTTC.